The 31 T cell receptor beta chains below were found in one sample sequenced in a study of kidney transplant recipient with SARS-CoV-2 infection. Via MiXCR, TCRdb re-called the reads, giving one row per CDR3 protein. The table lists approximately 250,000 distinct CDR3 sequences, around 28% of them singletons. This specimen consisted of a blood sample, obtained at baseline and on day 111 from a kidney transplant recipient. The receptor source for this set is a young adult male patient who had COVID-19 and was a kidney transplant recipient. Some T cells may trace back to the graft donor.

This clonotype has a count of ten or more. The CDR3 is CASSINREGPSYEQYV. The CDR3 nucleotides read TGTGCCAGTAGTATCAATCGGGAGGGTCCTTCCTACGAGCAGTACGTC. V and J are TRBV19 and TRBJ2-7; 8 bases are a match to TRBD2. CDR3 length equals 16 residues. The V gene end was trimmed by 3 bases and the J gene end by 1 base; junction bases not matched to a gene: 8. Germline CDR1 LNHDA, CDR2 SQIVND (reference sequence).

The table lists this clonotype with a few counts. Possible read error: a much larger clone is one base away. This chain joins TRBV7-9 and TRBJ1-5, with D uncertain. The germline gives CDR1 SEHNR, CDR2 FQNEAQ (reference sequence). The CDR3 is 13 amino acids. As DNA, the CDR3 is TGTGCCAACAGCGCCGCGCAGCATCAGCCCCAGCATTTT. Its protein is CANSAAQHQPQHF.

A remark on this clonotype: Just one base apart from a much larger clone, this may be a read error. In this CDR3 the conserved last residue, phenylalanine or tryptophan, is missing, so a read error is likely. The chain combines TRBV4-2 with TRBJ2-2; 9 positions agree with TRBD2. CDR1 and CDR2 from the germline V gene are LGHNA and YNFKEQ. The CDR3 loop spans 17 amino acids. V lost 2 bases to trimming and J lost 2 bases; unmatched junction nucleotides: 6. The CDR3 DNA reads TGTGCCAGCAGCCAAATTGATCTAGCGGGAAACACCGGGGAGCTGTTTTCT. It is translated as CASSQIDLAGNTGELFS.

Of note for this clonotype: This may be a read error, as it is one base from a much larger clone. The rearrangement links TRBV2 to TRBJ2-1, with 7 bases lining up with TRBD2. The J call is doubtful: the DNA matches TRBJ2-7 better. CDR1 SNHLY and CDR2 FYNNEI come from the germline V gene. The CDR3 runs to 16 residues. CDR3 region: CASSALPGGGRYEQYF. The CDR3 coding sequence is TGTGCCAGCAGTGCCCTCCCCGGGGGAGGGAGATACGAGCAGTACTTC.

Remarks on this clonotype: This clone may be a read error of a much larger clone one base away. The chain has TRBV28 and TRBJ1-1; no clear D gene. Between the trimmed V and J ends, which lost 7 bases and 11 bases, there was a span of 17 bases. The CDR3 covers 12 residues. Germline CDR1 and CDR2: MDHEN and SYDVKM. CDR3 coding DNA: TGTGCCAGCAATACCCAGGTCCTGGGGGCTTTCTTT. This encodes CASNTQVLGAFF.

The gene calls are TRBV7-2 and TRBJ1-1; D may be TRBD1 (6 bases). The CDR3 consists of 18 residues. V was cut by 7 bases and J by 0 bases, with 24 bases left in between. Germline CDR1 reads SGHTA; CDR2 reads FQGNSA. The CDR3 DNA follows: TGTGCCAGCACCAATAAGAGGCAGGAGGGGGTTTTGAACACTGAAGCTTTCTTT. This encodes CASTNKRQEGVLNTEAFF.

In its sample, this clonotype was seen many times. The chain has TRBV6-5 and TRBJ1-5, with D possibly matching TRBD1 (5 bases). V was pared by 2 bases and J by 5 bases, with 10 bases between. The CDR3 is 14 residues long. The germline V gene has CDR1 MNHEY and CDR2 SVGAGI. Here the CDR3 DNA reads TGTGCCAGCAGTTACCCTGAAGGGGATCAGCCCCAGCATTTT. Amino acids: CASSYPEGDQPQHF.

In its sample, this clonotype was seen many times. The chain combines TRBV29-1 with TRBJ1-1; 7 bases line up with TRBD1. Germline trimming cut 4 bases from V and 11 bases from J; bases unmatched to any gene: 10. The CDR3 has 12 amino acids. Germline V CDR1 and CDR2: SQVTM, ANQGSEA. The DNA for the CDR3 is TGCAGCGTTGGGTCATGGGACAGCGCCGCTTTCTTT. Protein product: CSVGSWDSAAFF.

This clonotype has only one observation. This may come from a read error, since a much larger clone is one base off. The genes are TRBV5-1 and TRBJ2-7; TRBD2 agrees at 7 bases. The germline V gene encodes CDR1 SGHRS and CDR2 YFSETQ. The CDR3 spans 15 residues. Losses at the gene ends were 2 bases for V and 5 bases for J; bases not matched to a gene: 10. CDR3 nucleotide sequence: TGCGCCAGCAGCTTTGAGGGAGGGCCTCTTGACGAGCAGTACTTC. Translating gives CASSFEGGPLDEQYF.

This clonotype has ten or more counts. The J gene is TRBJ1-2, the V gene TRBV24-1; no clear D gene. CDR3 size: 17 residues. The germline V and J ends were trimmed by 6 bases and 4 bases, with 23 bases remaining between them. Germline CDR1 reads KGHDR; CDR2 reads SFDVKD. The CDR3 coding sequence is TGTGCCACCAGTAAGCTACATAGTACCAGAAAGACCTATGGCTACACCTTC. Residues: CATSKLHSTRKTYGYTF.

As to this clonotype: A much larger clone differs from this one at a single base, so this may be a read error. The rearrangement uses TRBV5-4 and TRBJ1-2; D is undetermined. Per the germline V gene, CDR1 is SGHNT and CDR2 is YYREEE (reference sequence). This CDR3 has 16 residues. This chain's CDR3 is CAGRWFVPGKTYGYTF. The CDR3 nucleotides read TGTGCCGGCAGATGGTTCGTACCAGGAAAGACCTATGGCTACACCTTC.

In this sample, this clonotype turned up once. The conserved final phenylalanine or tryptophan is absent from the CDR3, which likely points to a read error. The chain is built from TRBV18 and TRBJ2-7; D may match TRBD1 or TRBD2 (5 bases each). Trimming left V 3 bases short and J 8 bases short, with 20 bases between. This CDR3 has 15 residues. In germline, CDR1 is KGHSH, CDR2 LQKENI. CDR3 nucleotide sequence: TGTGCCAGCTCACCTATTCAGGGTAGTGACGGGAAGCAGTACCTC. Translating gives CASSPIQGSDGKQYL.

Many counts were recorded for this clonotype. The CDR3 reads CARVSKVVRKTYGYTF. The DNA of the CDR3 is TGTGCCAGAGTGTCCAAAGTGGTGAGAAAGACCTATGGCTACACCTTC. The genes are TRBV5-3 and TRBJ1-2; D ambiguous. TRBV5-3 is reported as an ORF; its role is uncertain. V was clipped by 7 bases and J by 4 bases, with 23 bases between them. The CDR3 is 16 amino acids.

Turning to this clonotype: A much more abundant neighbour one base away suggests this may be a read error. V gene TRBV12-3 or TRBV12-4 combines with J gene TRBJ1-1; D not resolved. V dropped 0 bases and J dropped 0 bases, with 8 bases sitting between them. This CDR3 contains 15 residues. The CDR3 is CASSLARNMNTEAFF. In DNA, the CDR3 is TGTGCCAGCAGTTTAGCGCGAAACATGAACACTGAAGCTTTCTTT.

This clonotype was seen at least ten times. The V call is TRBV7-9, the J call TRBJ2-2, with D uncertain. The ends were cut back, 4 bases at V and 1 base at J, with 10 bases in the middle. Per germline, CDR1 SEHNR and CDR2 FQNEAQ (reference sequence). The CDR3 covers 15 residues. The CDR3 reads CASSYTWQNTGELFF. CDR3 DNA: TGTGCCAGCAGCTACACGTGGCAGAACACCGGGGAGCTGTTTTTT.

This clonotype was counted ten times or more. This chain links TRBV3-1 with TRBJ1-2; D is undetermined. V dropped 5 bases and J dropped 4 bases, with 23 bases sitting between them. Germline V lookup: CDR1 LGHDT, CDR2 YNNKEL (reference sequence). CDR3 length: 17 residues. As DNA, the CDR3 is TGTGCCAGCAGCAACATGCGCACCCTTCGAAAGACCTATGGCTACACCTTC. Protein: CASSNMRTLRKTYGYTF.

This clonotype was seen more than once but under ten times. This rearrangement joins TRBV6-9 to TRBJ1-2, with D uncertain. The length of the CDR3 is 17 residues. The germline gives CDR1 MNHGY, CDR2 SVAAGI. The V gene lost 3 bases and the J gene lost 4 bases, with 21 bases spanning the gap. DNA for the CDR3: TGTGCCAGCAGTTACGTCCGGCCTTACGGAAAGACCTATGGCTACACCTTC. Translated: CASSYVRPYGKTYGYTF.

To note about this clonotype: A much larger clone differs by one base, so this may be a read error. The chain couples TRBV3-1 to TRBJ1-1; D not certain. Germline CDR1 LGHDT, CDR2 YNNKEL (reference sequence). Between the trimmed V and J ends, which lost 8 bases and 4 bases, there was a span of 26 bases. CDR3 length equals 17 residues. CDR3 nucleotide sequence: TGTGCCAGCGGCGCTACGAGTCCCATTTCAATTCGCACTGAAGCTTTCTTT. Translating gives CASGATSPISIRTEAFF. Looking up the rest from reference TRBV3-1 and TRBJ1-1 gives the full variable domain: DTAVSQTPKYLVTQMGNDKSIKCEQNLGHDTMYWYKQDSKKFLKIMFSYNNKELIINETVPNRFSPKSPDKAHLNLHINSLELGDSAVYFCASGATSPISIRTEAFFGQGTRLTVV.

This clonotype was observed at least ten times. As DNA, the CDR3 is TGTGCCAGTAGCTTAGGGTTGTGGACTGAAGCTTTCTTT. Translation gives CASSLGLWTEAFF. The rearrangement links TRBV19 to TRBJ1-1; D not certain. Looked up from germline, CDR1 is LNHDA and CDR2 is SQIVND (reference sequence). V lost 6 bases, J lost 5 bases, and 13 bases lay in between. This CDR3 is 13 amino acids long. Using reference TRBV19 and TRBJ1-1 for the parts outside the CDR3, the full variable domain is DGGITQSPKYLFRKEGQNVTLSCEQNLNHDAMYWYRQDPGQGLRLIYYSQIVNDFQKGDIAEGYSVSREKKESFPLTVTSAQKNPTAFYLCASSLGLWTEAFFGQGTRLTVV.

This clonotype was observed many times. The chain joins TRBV7-7 to TRBJ2-5; D may be TRBD1 (6 bases). Trimming cost V 4 bases and J 4 bases, with 19 bases left between them. In germline, CDR1 is SSHAT, CDR2 FNYEAQ (reference sequence). The CDR3 runs to 16 residues. CDR3 bases: TGTGCCAGCAGCTCAGTTGGATCAGGGGTCGGAGAGACCCAGTACTTC. It yields the protein CASSSVGSGVGETQYF.

This clonotype has a count of ten or more. The rearrangement uses TRBV27 and TRBJ2-2, with 8 bases matching TRBD1. The germline gives CDR1 MNHEY, CDR2 SMNVEV (reference sequence). V was pared by 6 bases and J by 6 bases, with 6 bases of the junction left unmatched. CDR3 size: 14 residues. The DNA for the CDR3 is TGTGCCAGCAGGACACAGGGGGAGGCCGGGGAGCTGTTTTTT. Translation: CASRTQGEAGELFF.

This clonotype was found many times. V gene TRBV5-4 combines with J gene TRBJ1-2; D gene ambiguous. CDR1 and CDR2 (germline): SGHNT, YYREEE (reference sequence). There are 16 residues in the CDR3. V lost 5 bases to trimming and J lost 4 bases, with 21 bases between them. CDR3 region: CASSLRVPGKTYGYTF. The CDR3 DNA reads TGTGCCAGCAGTTTACGCGTACCAGGAAAGACCTATGGCTACACCTTC.

As regards this clonotype: This may be a read error: a much more frequent sequence differs by one nucleotide. The V gene is TRBV5-4, the J gene TRBJ2-7; 9 positions match TRBD2. CDR1 is SGHNT and CDR2 is YYREEE in the germline V gene (reference sequence). CDR3 size: 17 residues. CDR3 coding DNA: TGTGCCAACAGCTCCGACCCCCCTCGGCGGGAGGGCCGCGAGCAGTACTTC. Its protein is CANSSDPPRREGREQYF. The whole variable domain, filled in from reference TRBV5-4 and TRBJ2-7, reads ETGVTQSPTHLIKTRGQQVTLRCSSQSGHNTVSWYQQALGQGPQFIFQYYREEENGRGNFPPRFSGLQFPNYSSELNVNALELDDSALYLCANSSDPPRREGREQYFGPGTRLTVT.

As concerns this clonotype: Being one base from a much bigger clone, this may be a read error. This chain links TRBV5-3 with TRBJ1-2; no clear D gene. TRBV5-3 is annotated as an ORF whose role is uncertain. This CDR3 has 16 residues. V dropped 7 bases and J dropped 4 bases, with 23 bases sitting between them. Here the CDR3 reads CARLRQVVRKTYGYTF. In DNA, the CDR3 is TGTGCCAGACTTCGGCAAGTGGTGAGAAAGACCTATGGCTACACCTTC.

As concerns this clonotype: A single base separates this from a much larger clone, so it may be a read error. The chain carries TRBV4-2 and TRBJ2-1; D remains unclear. The germline V gene has CDR1 LGHNA and CDR2 YNFKEQ. The V and J ends lost 0 bases and 6 bases respectively, with 18 bases between them. The length of the CDR3 is 17 residues. The CDR3 here is CASSQDIEVLNCNEQFF. DNA of the CDR3: TGTGCCAGCAGCCAAGATATTGAGGTTCTAAACTGCAATGAGCAGTTCTTC.

This clonotype showed up many times. This rearrangement joins TRBV12-2 to TRBJ1-2. TRBV12-2 is recorded as a pseudogene. The CDR3 is made up of 17 amino acids. The chain's CDR3 is CASRKKQTPRKTYGYTF. The CDR3, as DNA: TGTGCAAGTCGCAAAAAGCAGACTCCACGAAAGACCTATGGCTACACCTTC.

This clonotype was seen repeatedly, ten times or more. V is TRBV12-2 and J is TRBJ1-2. TRBV12-2 is reported as a pseudogene. The CDR3 is made up of 17 amino acids. The CDR3 region is CASRRDVTPRKTYGYTF. The CDR3, as DNA: TGTGCAAGTCGCCGCGATGTGACTCCACGAAAGACCTATGGCTACACCTTC.

About this clonotype itself: This may stem from a read error, because a much larger clone lies one nucleotide away. The conserved phenylalanine or tryptophan is not found at the CDR3 terminus, so this likely reflects a read error. The V gene is TRBV6-1, the J gene TRBJ1-2; D remains unclear. The ends were cut back, 5 bases at V and 4 bases at J, with 23 bases in the middle. This CDR3 has 17 residues. Germline CDR1 is MNHNS and CDR2 is SASEGT. The CDR3 loop reads CASSHQCSMRKTYGYTL. CDR3 in DNA: TGTGCCAGCAGTCACCAATGCTCTATGCGAAAGACCTATGGCTACACCCTC.

This clonotype was recorded many times. The chain recombines TRBV30 with TRBJ2-7; D is undetermined. There are 14 residues in the CDR3. Germline V gives CDR1 GTSNPN, CDR2 SVGIG (reference sequence). Trimming stripped 4 bases from V and 5 bases from J, with 18 bases between. The CDR3 spells CAWTADPQSHEQYF. The DNA of the CDR3 is TGTGCCTGGACGGCAGATCCCCAGTCCCACGAGCAGTACTTC.

This clonotype was counted at least ten times. This chain links TRBV24-1 with TRBJ1-2; D not resolved. The ends were cut back, 6 bases at V and 4 bases at J, with 23 bases in the middle. This CDR3 region has 17 residues. The germline V gene encodes CDR1 KGHDR and CDR2 SFDVKD. In nucleotides, the CDR3 is TGTGCCACCAGTAAGACTCCTAGTACCAGAAAGACCTATGGCTACACCTTC. This sequence encodes CATSKTPSTRKTYGYTF.

This clonotype has a count of ten or more. The V and J genes are TRBV3-1 and TRBJ1-2, with D possibly matching TRBD1 (5 bases). V lost 2 bases and J lost 4, with 8 bases in between. The CDR3 length is 13 residues. Germline V gene data show CDR1 as LGHDT and CDR2 as YNNKEL (reference sequence). CDR3 nucleotides: TGTGCCAGCAGCCAACGGGGGACCTATGGCTACACCTTC. Translated, it gives CASSQRGTYGYTF.